This is a list of T cell receptor beta chains from one sample in a study of CD8 T cells in Susac syndrome. TCRdb reprocessed the immunoSEQ multiplex PCR reads via MiXCR and lists one record per CDR3 protein. The sample lists about 300,000 distinct CDR3 sequences; around nine tenths were seen once. The specimen was CD8+ T cells from PBMCs. The receptors here all came from a human donor with multiple sclerosis. CDR3s include the opening cysteine and the closing phenylalanine or tryptophan. Each record gives: CDR3 DNA, CDR3 protein, D gene, clone size, V gene, J gene. D genes are given only for firm matches. The listing skips clone size in some rows; elsewhere it reads once, few, many or a size class.

cdr3_nt: TGCGCCAGCAGCCCGGGGACTAGCGTACCAAATGAGCAGTTCTTC
cdr3_aa: CASSPGTSVPNEQFF
d_call: TRBD2
clone_size: once
v_call: TRBV4-3
j_call: TRBJ2-1

cdr3_nt: TGTGCCAGCAGTTACGGAGAAACAGGATACGAGCAGTACTTC
cdr3_aa: CASSYGETGYEQYF
d_call: .
clone_size: .
v_call: TRBV6-6
j_call: TRBJ2-7

cdr3_nt: TGCGCCAGCAGCCAAGATCCCTTTTTTAGTACTGAAGCTTTCTTT
cdr3_aa: CASSQDPFFSTEAFF
d_call: .
clone_size: .
v_call: TRBV4-1
j_call: TRBJ1-1

cdr3_nt: TGCAGCATTGACCCACGGAGCCTAGAGACCCAGTACTTC
cdr3_aa: CSIDPRSLETQYF
d_call: .
clone_size: .
v_call: TRBV29-1
j_call: TRBJ2-5

cdr3_nt: TGCGCCAGCAGCTTGGTTTCGTTGGGATCGAACACTGAAGCTTTCTTT
cdr3_aa: CASSLVSLGSNTEAFF
d_call: .
clone_size: .
v_call: TRBV5-1
j_call: TRBJ1-1

cdr3_nt: TGTGCCAGCAGTTTATCAGGGTTCTACGAGCAGTACTTC
cdr3_aa: CASSLSGFYEQYF
d_call: .
clone_size: few
v_call: TRBV12-3/TRBV12-4
j_call: TRBJ2-7

cdr3_nt: TGCAGTGCTAGAGATTTGGGGGGGCAGATCACCGGGGAGCTGTTTTTT
cdr3_aa: CSARDLGGQITGELFF
d_call: .
clone_size: .
v_call: TRBV20-1
j_call: TRBJ2-2

cdr3_nt: TGCAGTGGAACGGCTGGGACACCCGATTCACCCCTCCACTTT
cdr3_aa: CSGTAGTPDSPLHF
d_call: .
clone_size: .
v_call: TRBV20-1
j_call: TRBJ1-6

cdr3_nt: TGTGCCAGCAGCGACACCGGTTCACACAATGAGCAGTTCTTC
cdr3_aa: CASSDTGSHNEQFF
d_call: .
clone_size: .
v_call: TRBV6-5
j_call: TRBJ2-1

cdr3_nt: TGTGCCAGCTCACCACCTCGTTCCTACAATGAGCAGTTCTTC
cdr3_aa: CASSPPRSYNEQFF
d_call: .
clone_size: .
v_call: TRBV18
j_call: TRBJ2-1

cdr3_nt: TGTGCCAGCAGTTACTCGGCCGGGACAGGGGGTGTACCCCTCCACTTT
cdr3_aa: CASSYSAGTGGVPLHF
d_call: TRBD1
clone_size: .
v_call: TRBV6-2/TRBV6-3
j_call: TRBJ1-6

cdr3_nt: TGTGCCAGCTCACCACAGTTCTTGGACAGAGTAACAGATACGCAGTATTTT
cdr3_aa: CASSPQFLDRVTDTQYF
d_call: .
clone_size: .
v_call: TRBV18
j_call: TRBJ2-3

cdr3_nt: TGTGCCAGCAGCTCGACAGGGGACGGAGCGTACGAGCAGTACTTC
cdr3_aa: CASSSTGDGAYEQYF
d_call: TRBD1
clone_size: .
v_call: TRBV7-6
j_call: TRBJ2-7

cdr3_nt: TGTGCCACCAATGGGGGGCAGGTAGGGAACAAGTTCTTC
cdr3_aa: CATNGGQVGNKFF
d_call: .
clone_size: .
v_call: TRBV10-3
j_call: TRBJ2-1

cdr3_nt: TGTGCCTGGGGGACCCATACCTACGAGCAGTACTTC
cdr3_aa: CAWGTHTYEQYF
d_call: .
clone_size: .
v_call: TRBV30
j_call: TRBJ2-7

cdr3_nt: TGCGCCAGCAGCCAAGGCTTTGAAAAACTGTTTTTT
cdr3_aa: CASSQGFEKLFF
d_call: .
clone_size: .
v_call: TRBV4-3
j_call: TRBJ1-4

cdr3_nt: TGTGCCAGCAGCCCCCAAACCGGATCCTTCACTTACAATGAGCAGTTCTTC
cdr3_aa: CASSPQTGSFTYNEQFF
d_call: .
clone_size: .
v_call: TRBV21-1
j_call: TRBJ2-1

cdr3_nt: TGTGCCACCCCAAATCCACGGGCCAACGTCCTGACTTTC
cdr3_aa: CATPNPRANVLTF
d_call: .
clone_size: .
v_call: TRBV2
j_call: TRBJ2-6

cdr3_nt: TGTGCCAGCAGAAGTAGCGGGGGGACCCAAGAGACCCAGTACTTC
cdr3_aa: CASRSSGGTQETQYF
d_call: TRBD2
clone_size: .
v_call: TRBV12-3/TRBV12-4
j_call: TRBJ2-5

cdr3_nt: TGCGCCAGCAGCCGTCTAGGAAGCGAATCTCCTAACTATGGCTACACCTTC
cdr3_aa: CASSRLGSESPNYGYTF
d_call: .
clone_size: .
v_call: TRBV4-3
j_call: TRBJ1-2

cdr3_nt: TGTGCCAGCAGCTACGATGCTGGGTCCTACGAGCAGTACTTC
cdr3_aa: CASSYDAGSYEQYF
d_call: .
clone_size: few
v_call: TRBV11-2
j_call: TRBJ2-7

cdr3_nt: TGTGCCAGCAGCCCCTGGGGAGGGAGTGAAGCTTTCTTT
cdr3_aa: CASSPWGGSEAFF
d_call: .
clone_size: .
v_call: TRBV4-2
j_call: TRBJ1-1

cdr3_nt: TGTGCCAGCAGTTTCTCCGGGACTAGCGGGAGGTTGGGCACAGATACGCAGTATTTT
cdr3_aa: CASSFSGTSGRLGTDTQYF
d_call: TRBD2
clone_size: .
v_call: TRBV27
j_call: TRBJ2-3

cdr3_nt: TGCAGTGCTAGAGATAAGGGGACTAGCGGAGCAAGCACAGATACGCAGTATTTT
cdr3_aa: CSARDKGTSGASTDTQYF
d_call: TRBD2
clone_size: .
v_call: TRBV20-1
j_call: TRBJ2-3

cdr3_nt: TGTGCCACCTCGAACTCCTACGAGCAGTACTTC
cdr3_aa: CATSNSYEQYF
d_call: .
clone_size: few
v_call: TRBV28
j_call: TRBJ2-7

cdr3_nt: TGTGCCAGCAGTTCGTACTTCTCTGGGGCCAACGTCCTGACTTTC
cdr3_aa: CASSSYFSGANVLTF
d_call: .
clone_size: .
v_call: TRBV27
j_call: TRBJ2-6

cdr3_nt: TGTGCCAGCAGCTTACTTATGGGGGAGGGCCCCAATGAGCAGTTCTTC
cdr3_aa: CASSLLMGEGPNEQFF
d_call: TRBD2
clone_size: once
v_call: TRBV5-6
j_call: TRBJ2-1

cdr3_nt: TGTGCCAGTAGTCCAAGGACCAAACGGGAGACCCAGTACTTC
cdr3_aa: CASSPRTKRETQYF
d_call: .
clone_size: .
v_call: TRBV19
j_call: TRBJ2-5

cdr3_nt: TGCAGCGTGCTGGCGGAGGGACGTCGATTAGAGACCCAGTACTTC
cdr3_aa: CSVLAEGRRLETQYF
d_call: .
clone_size: .
v_call: TRBV29-1
j_call: TRBJ2-5

cdr3_nt: TGTGCCGGCAGCTTAGGCGATTACACTGAAGCTTTCTTT
cdr3_aa: CAGSLGDYTEAFF
d_call: .
clone_size: .
v_call: TRBV11-2
j_call: TRBJ1-1

cdr3_nt: TGCAGCGTTGAATTAGGGGAGATGATAGATACGCAGTATTTT
cdr3_aa: CSVELGEMIDTQYF
d_call: .
clone_size: .
v_call: TRBV29-1
j_call: TRBJ2-3

cdr3_nt: TGCAGTGCTAGAGTAGATCGACTAGTGTCCCATGAGCAGTTCTTC
cdr3_aa: CSARVDRLVSHEQFF
d_call: .
clone_size: .
v_call: TRBV20-1
j_call: TRBJ2-1

cdr3_nt: TGCAGTGCTAGAGACCTCAGGGGGGGGGTAAACACTGAAGCTTTCTTT
cdr3_aa: CSARDLRGGVNTEAFF
d_call: TRBD1
clone_size: .
v_call: TRBV20-1
j_call: TRBJ1-1

cdr3_nt: TGTGCCAGCTCCAGGTCCTCCAGGGCGGTTTCGGCGAACACCGGGGAGCTGTTTTTT
cdr3_aa: CASSRSSRAVSANTGELFF
d_call: .
clone_size: .
v_call: TRBV12-3/TRBV12-4
j_call: TRBJ2-2

cdr3_nt: TGTGCCAGCAGCGAGACAGGGCCCACCGGGGAGCTGTTTTTT
cdr3_aa: CASSETGPTGELFF
d_call: TRBD1
clone_size: .
v_call: TRBV6-1
j_call: TRBJ2-2

cdr3_nt: TGTGCCAGCAGCTTCCGGGACAGCGACTACGAGCAGTACTTC
cdr3_aa: CASSFRDSDYEQYF
d_call: TRBD1
clone_size: .
v_call: TRBV7-9
j_call: TRBJ2-7

cdr3_nt: TGTGCCAGCAGTTTCGGTGGGAGAACGAACACCGGGGAGCTGTTTTTT
cdr3_aa: CASSFGGRTNTGELFF
d_call: .
clone_size: .
v_call: TRBV28
j_call: TRBJ2-2

cdr3_nt: TGCGCCAGCAGCCAAGTCTCGGTAGCGGGAAGGAACGAGCAGTACTTC
cdr3_aa: CASSQVSVAGRNEQYF
d_call: TRBD2
clone_size: .
v_call: TRBV4-3
j_call: TRBJ2-7

cdr3_nt: TGCGCCAGCAGCCACATCTTAGCGGGGGGCTCCTACGAGCAGTACTTC
cdr3_aa: CASSHILAGGSYEQYF
d_call: TRBD2
clone_size: .
v_call: TRBV4-1
j_call: TRBJ2-7

cdr3_nt: TGTGCCTGGAGTCCCTTGACGGGGGGCGCGGGCTACACCTTC
cdr3_aa: CAWSPLTGGAGYTF
d_call: .
clone_size: .
v_call: TRBV30
j_call: TRBJ1-2

cdr3_nt: TGCGCCAGCAGCCAAGAGGCAGGGCCCTACGAGCAGTACTTC
cdr3_aa: CASSQEAGPYEQYF
d_call: .
clone_size: .
v_call: TRBV4-3
j_call: TRBJ2-7

cdr3_nt: TGTGCCAGCAGCGATCTGGAGGGGGTCCACGAGCAGTACTTC
cdr3_aa: CASSDLEGVHEQYF
d_call: .
clone_size: .
v_call: TRBV7-9
j_call: TRBJ2-7

cdr3_nt: TGTGCCAGCAGTTACTCATTCGACGCTGAAGCTTTCTTT
cdr3_aa: CASSYSFDAEAFF
d_call: .
clone_size: .
v_call: TRBV6-5
j_call: TRBJ1-1

cdr3_nt: TGCAGTGCTACCGGGGGACAGGTCTCCTACGAGCAGTACTTC
cdr3_aa: CSATGGQVSYEQYF
d_call: TRBD1
clone_size: .
v_call: TRBV20-1
j_call: TRBJ2-7

cdr3_nt: TGCGCCAGCAGCCAAGATGCTAGCGGGAGATCAAATGAGCAGTTCTTC
cdr3_aa: CASSQDASGRSNEQFF
d_call: TRBD2
clone_size: .
v_call: TRBV4-1
j_call: TRBJ2-1